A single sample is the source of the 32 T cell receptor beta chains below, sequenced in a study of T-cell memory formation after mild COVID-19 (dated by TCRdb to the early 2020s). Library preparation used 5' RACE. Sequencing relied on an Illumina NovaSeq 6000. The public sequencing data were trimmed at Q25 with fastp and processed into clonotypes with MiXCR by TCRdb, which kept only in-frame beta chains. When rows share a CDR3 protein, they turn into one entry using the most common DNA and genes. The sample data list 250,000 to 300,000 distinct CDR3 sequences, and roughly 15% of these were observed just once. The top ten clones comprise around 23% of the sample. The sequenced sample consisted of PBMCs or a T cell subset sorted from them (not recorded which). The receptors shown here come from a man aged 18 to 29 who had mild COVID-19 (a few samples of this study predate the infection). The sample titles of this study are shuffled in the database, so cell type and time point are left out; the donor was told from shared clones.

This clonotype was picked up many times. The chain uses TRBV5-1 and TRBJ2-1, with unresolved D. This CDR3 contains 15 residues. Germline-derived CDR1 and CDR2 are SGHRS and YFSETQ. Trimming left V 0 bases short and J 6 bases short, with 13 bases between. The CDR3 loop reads CASSLEVLTANEQFF. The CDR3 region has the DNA TGCGCCAGCAGCTTGGAGGTATTGACGGCCAATGAGCAGTTCTTC.

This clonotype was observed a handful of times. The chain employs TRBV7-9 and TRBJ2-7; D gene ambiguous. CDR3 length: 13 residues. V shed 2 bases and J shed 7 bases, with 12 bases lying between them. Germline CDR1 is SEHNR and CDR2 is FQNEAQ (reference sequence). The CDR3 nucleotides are TGTGCCAGCAGCTTATTCGACGGCCGGGAGCAGTACTTC. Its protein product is CASSLFDGREQYF. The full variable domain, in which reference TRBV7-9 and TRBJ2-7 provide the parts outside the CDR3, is DTGVSQNPRHKITKRGQNVTFRCDPISEHNRLYWYRQTLGQGPEFLTYFQNEAQLEKSRLLSDRFSAERPKGSFSTLEIQRTEQGDSAMYLCASSLFDGREQYFGPGTRLTVT.

The CDR3 reads CASSSLGGGPSGDTQYF. Here the CDR3 DNA reads TGTGCCAGCAGCTCCTTGGGGGGCGGCCCCAGCGGGGATACGCAGTATTTT. The chain carries TRBV7-8 and TRBJ2-3; D is tentatively TRBD1 or TRBD2 (6 bases each). The CDR3 has 17 amino acids. Looked up from germline, CDR1 is SGHVS and CDR2 is FQNEAQ. Deletions cut 4 bases from V and 6 bases from J, with 23 bases between. The full variable domain, its missing parts supplied by reference TRBV7-8 and TRBJ2-3, is GAGVSQSPRYKVAKRGQDVALRCDPISGHVSLFWYQQALGQGPEFLTYFQNEAQLDKSGLPSDRFFAERPEGSVSTLKIQRTQQEDSAVYLCASSSLGGGPSGDTQYFGPGTRLTVL.

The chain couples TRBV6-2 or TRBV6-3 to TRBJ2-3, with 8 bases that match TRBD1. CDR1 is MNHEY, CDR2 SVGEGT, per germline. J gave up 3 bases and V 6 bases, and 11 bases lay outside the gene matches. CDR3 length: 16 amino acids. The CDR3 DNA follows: TGTGCCAGCAGCTATGGGGGGACAGGAAATACAGATACGCAGTATTTT. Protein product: CASSYGGTGNTDTQYF.

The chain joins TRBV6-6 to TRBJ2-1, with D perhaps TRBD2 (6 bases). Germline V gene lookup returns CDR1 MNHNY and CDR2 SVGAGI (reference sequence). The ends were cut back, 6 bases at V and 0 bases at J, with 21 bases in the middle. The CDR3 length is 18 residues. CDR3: CASRHSPTLASSYNEQFF. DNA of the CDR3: TGTGCCAGCAGACACAGCCCCACTCTAGCGAGCTCCTACAATGAGCAGTTCTTC.

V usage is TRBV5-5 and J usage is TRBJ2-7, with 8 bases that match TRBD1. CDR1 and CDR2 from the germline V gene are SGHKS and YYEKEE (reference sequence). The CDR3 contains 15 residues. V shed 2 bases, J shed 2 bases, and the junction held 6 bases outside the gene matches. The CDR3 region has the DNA TGTGCCAGCAGCTTCCGGGACAGGCCGACCTACGAGCAGTACGTC. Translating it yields CASSFRDRPTYEQYV.

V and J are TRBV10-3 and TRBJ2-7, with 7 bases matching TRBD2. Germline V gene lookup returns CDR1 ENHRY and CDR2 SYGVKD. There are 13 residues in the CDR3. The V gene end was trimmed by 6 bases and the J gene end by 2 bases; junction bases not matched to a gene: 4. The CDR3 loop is CAIRSGGTYEQYF. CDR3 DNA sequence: TGTGCCATCAGATCCGGGGGGACCTACGAGCAGTACTTC.

This CDR3 is CASSQDFRDTEAFF. In DNA, the CDR3 is TGTGCCAGCAGCCAAGATTTCCGGGACACTGAAGCTTTCTTT. The chain uses TRBV3-1 and TRBJ1-1, with D unresolved. This CDR3 is built from 14 residues. The germline V gene has CDR1 LGHDT and CDR2 YNNKEL (reference sequence). The ends were cut back, 0 bases at V and 3 bases at J, with 8 bases in the middle. The entire variable domain, with the rest obtained from reference TRBV3-1 and TRBJ1-1, is as follows: DTAVSQTPKYLVTQMGNDKSIKCEQNLGHDTMYWYKQDSKKFLKIMFSYNNKELIINETVPNRFSPKSPDKAHLNLHINSLELGDSAVYFCASSQDFRDTEAFFGQGTRLTVV.

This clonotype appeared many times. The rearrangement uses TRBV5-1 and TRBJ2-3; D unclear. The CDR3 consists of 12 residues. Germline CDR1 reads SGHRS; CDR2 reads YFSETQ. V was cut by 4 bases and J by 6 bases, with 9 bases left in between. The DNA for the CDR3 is TGCGCCAGCAGCCTGAAAGGGGATACGCAGTATTTT. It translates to CASSLKGDTQYF.

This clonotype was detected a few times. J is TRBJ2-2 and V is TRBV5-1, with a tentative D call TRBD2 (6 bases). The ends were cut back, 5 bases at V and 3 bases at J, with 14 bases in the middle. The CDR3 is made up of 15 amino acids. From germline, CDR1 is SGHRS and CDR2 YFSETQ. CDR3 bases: TGCGCCAGCAGTCATGAGGCGGGATACACCGGGGAGCTGTTTTTT. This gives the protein CASSHEAGYTGELFF.

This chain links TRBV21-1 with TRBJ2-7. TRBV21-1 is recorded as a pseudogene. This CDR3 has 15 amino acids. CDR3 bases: TGTGCCAGCAGCAACGGTCGGAACATTTCCTACGAGCAGTACGTC. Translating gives CASSNGRNISYEQYV.

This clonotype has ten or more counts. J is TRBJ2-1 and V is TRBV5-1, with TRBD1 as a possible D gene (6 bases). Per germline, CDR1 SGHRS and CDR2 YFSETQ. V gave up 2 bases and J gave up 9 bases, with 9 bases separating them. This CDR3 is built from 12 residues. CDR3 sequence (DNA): TGCGCCAGCAGCTTCAGGGGCTCTGAGCAGTTCTTC. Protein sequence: CASSFRGSEQFF.

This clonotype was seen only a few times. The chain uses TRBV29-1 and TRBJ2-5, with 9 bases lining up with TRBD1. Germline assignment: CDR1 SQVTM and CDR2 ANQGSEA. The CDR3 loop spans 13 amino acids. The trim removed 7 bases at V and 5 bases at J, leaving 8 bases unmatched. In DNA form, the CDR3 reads TGCAGCGCCGAACAGGGGGCGCGGGAGACCCAGTACTTC. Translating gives CSAEQGARETQYF.

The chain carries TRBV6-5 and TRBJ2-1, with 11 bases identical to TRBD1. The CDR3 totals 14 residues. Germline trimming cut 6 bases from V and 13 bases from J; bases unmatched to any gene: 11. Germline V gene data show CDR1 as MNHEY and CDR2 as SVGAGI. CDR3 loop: CASSRHRTGGRQFF. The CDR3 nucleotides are TGTGCCAGCAGCCGACACCGGACAGGGGGCCGCCAGTTCTTC.

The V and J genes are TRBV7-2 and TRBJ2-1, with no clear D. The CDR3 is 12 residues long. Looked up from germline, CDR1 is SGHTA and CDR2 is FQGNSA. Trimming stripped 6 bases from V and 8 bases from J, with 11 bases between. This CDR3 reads CASRGLSDEQFF. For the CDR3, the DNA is TGTGCCAGCAGGGGATTGTCGGATGAGCAGTTCTTC.

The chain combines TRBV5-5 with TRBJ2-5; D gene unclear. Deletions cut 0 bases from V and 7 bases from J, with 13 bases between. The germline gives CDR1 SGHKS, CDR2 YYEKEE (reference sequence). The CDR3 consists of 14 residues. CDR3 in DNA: TGTGCCAGCAGCTTGGAACTGCTAGGAGTGACCCAGTACTTC. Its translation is CASSLELLGVTQYF.

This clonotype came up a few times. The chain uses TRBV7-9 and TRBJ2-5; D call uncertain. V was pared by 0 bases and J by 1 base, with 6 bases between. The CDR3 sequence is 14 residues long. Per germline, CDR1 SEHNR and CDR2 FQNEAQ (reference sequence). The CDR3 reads CASSLAQFQETQYF. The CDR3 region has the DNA TGTGCCAGCAGCTTAGCACAGTTCCAAGAGACCCAGTACTTC.

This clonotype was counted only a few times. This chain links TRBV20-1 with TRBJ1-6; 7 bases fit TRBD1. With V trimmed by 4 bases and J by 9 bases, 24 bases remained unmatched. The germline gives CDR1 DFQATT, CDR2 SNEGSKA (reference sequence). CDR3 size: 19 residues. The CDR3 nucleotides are TGCAGTGCTACCGCAAACATCAGAGGACAGGCCGAGAAAGGTTCACCCCTCCACTTT. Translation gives CSATANIRGQAEKGSPLHF.

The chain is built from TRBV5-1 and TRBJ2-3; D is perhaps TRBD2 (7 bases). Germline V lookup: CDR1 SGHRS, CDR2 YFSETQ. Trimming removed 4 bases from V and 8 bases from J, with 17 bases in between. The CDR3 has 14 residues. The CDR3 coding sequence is TGCGCCAGCAGCGACGAATCGGGGGGCCGTACGCAGTATTTT. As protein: CASSDESGGRTQYF.

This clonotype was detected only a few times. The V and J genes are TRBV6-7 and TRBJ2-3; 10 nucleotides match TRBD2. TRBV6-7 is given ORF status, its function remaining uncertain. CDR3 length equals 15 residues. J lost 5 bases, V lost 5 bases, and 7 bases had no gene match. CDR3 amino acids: CASSAPGLAKDTQYF. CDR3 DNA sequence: TGTGCCAGCAGTGCCCCGGGACTAGCGAAAGATACGCAGTATTTT.

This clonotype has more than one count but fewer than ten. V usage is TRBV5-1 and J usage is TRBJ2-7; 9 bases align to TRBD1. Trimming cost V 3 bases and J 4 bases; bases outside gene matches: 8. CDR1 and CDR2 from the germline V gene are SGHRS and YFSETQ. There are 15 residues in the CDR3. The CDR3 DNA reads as TGCGCCAGCAGCTCGCCCGGGACAGGGCCTTACGAGCAGTACTTC. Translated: CASSSPGTGPYEQYF.

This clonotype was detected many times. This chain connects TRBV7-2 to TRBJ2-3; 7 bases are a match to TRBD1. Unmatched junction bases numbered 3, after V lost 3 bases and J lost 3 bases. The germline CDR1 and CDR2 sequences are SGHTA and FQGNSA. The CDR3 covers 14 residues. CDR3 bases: TGTGCCAGCAGCTTGGACAGGACTACAGATACGCAGTATTTT. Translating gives CASSLDRTTDTQYF.

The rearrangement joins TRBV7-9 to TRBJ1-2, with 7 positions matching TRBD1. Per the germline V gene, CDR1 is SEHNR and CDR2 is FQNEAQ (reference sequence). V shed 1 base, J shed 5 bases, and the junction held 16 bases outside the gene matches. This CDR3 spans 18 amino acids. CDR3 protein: CASSLELRHRGRWYGYTF. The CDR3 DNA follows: TGTGCCAGCAGCTTAGAATTACGACACAGGGGTCGATGGTATGGCTACACCTTC.

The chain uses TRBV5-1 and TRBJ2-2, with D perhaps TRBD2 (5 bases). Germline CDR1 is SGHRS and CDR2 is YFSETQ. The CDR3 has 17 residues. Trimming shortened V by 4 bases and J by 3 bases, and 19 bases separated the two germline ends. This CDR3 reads CASSDGSVGSYTGELFF. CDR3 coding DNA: TGCGCCAGCAGCGACGGATCCGTGGGGAGTTACACCGGGGAGCTGTTTTTT.

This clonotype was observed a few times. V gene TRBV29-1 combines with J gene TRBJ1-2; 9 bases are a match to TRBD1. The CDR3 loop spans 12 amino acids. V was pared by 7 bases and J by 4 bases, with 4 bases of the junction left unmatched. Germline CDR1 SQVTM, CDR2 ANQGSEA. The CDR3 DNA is TGCAGCGCTGGGACAGGGAGCTATGGCTACACCTTC. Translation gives CSAGTGSYGYTF.

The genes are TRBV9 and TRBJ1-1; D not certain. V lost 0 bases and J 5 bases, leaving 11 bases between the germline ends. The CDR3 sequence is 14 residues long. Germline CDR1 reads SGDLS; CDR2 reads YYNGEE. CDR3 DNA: TGTGCCAGCAGCGTAGCTGGGAGTTGGACTGAAGCTTTCTTT. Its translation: CASSVAGSWTEAFF.

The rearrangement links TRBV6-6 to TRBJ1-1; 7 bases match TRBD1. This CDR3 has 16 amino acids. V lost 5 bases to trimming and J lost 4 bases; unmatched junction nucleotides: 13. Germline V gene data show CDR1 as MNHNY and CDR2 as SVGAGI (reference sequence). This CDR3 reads CASSRRQGPGGTEAFF. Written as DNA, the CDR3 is TGTGCCAGCAGTAGGCGACAGGGTCCGGGCGGCACTGAAGCTTTCTTT.

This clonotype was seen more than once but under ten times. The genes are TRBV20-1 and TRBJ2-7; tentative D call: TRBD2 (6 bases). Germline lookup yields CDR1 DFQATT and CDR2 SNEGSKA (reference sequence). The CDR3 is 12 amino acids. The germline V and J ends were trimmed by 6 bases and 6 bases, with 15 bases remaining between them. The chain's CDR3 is CSAQGVTSEQYF. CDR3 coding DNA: TGCAGTGCCCAAGGGGTGACTAGCGAGCAGTACTTC.

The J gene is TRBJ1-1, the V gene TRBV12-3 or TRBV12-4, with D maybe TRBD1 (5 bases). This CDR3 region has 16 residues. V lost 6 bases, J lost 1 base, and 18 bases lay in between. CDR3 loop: CASRDRDGVRNTEAFF. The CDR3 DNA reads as TGTGCCAGCAGGGACCGGGACGGGGTTCGGAACACTGAAGCTTTCTTT.

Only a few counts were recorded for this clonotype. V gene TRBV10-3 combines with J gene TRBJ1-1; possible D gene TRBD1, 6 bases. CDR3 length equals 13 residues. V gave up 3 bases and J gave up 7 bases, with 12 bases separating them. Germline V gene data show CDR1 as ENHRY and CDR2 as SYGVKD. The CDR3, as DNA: TGTGCCATCAGTGATCAGGGGAGAGGTGAAGCTTTCTTT. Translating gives CAISDQGRGEAFF.

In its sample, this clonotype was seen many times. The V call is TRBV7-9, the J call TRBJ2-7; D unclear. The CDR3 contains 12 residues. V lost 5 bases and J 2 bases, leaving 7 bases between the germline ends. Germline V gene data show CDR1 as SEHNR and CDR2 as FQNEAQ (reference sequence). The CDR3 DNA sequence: TGTGCCAGCAGCCATTTTACCTACGAGCAGTACTTC. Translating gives CASSHFTYEQYF.

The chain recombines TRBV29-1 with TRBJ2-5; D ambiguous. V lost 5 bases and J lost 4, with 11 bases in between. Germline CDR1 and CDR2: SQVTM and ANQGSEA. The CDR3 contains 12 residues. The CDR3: CSVSGFVETQYF. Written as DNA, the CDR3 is TGCAGCGTTTCTGGGTTTGTAGAGACCCAGTACTTC.